This TCR beta chain was recovered during a study of molecular identifiers for immune sequencing clone quantification. Trimming stripped 0 bases from V and 7 bases from J, with 6 bases between. This CDR3 has 11 residues. From germline, CDR1 is GTSNPN and CDR2 SVGIG (reference sequence). TCRdb re-called the PCR reads through MiXCR, storing one row per CDR3 protein. The table records approximately 550,000 distinct CDR3 sequences, about 25% of them present only once. This clonotype was seen ten or more times. Sequencing input: naive CD8+ T cells from blood, with Jurkat cell RNA spiked in. Subset reported: FACS-sorted CD8+CD4-CCR7+CD45RA+ naive T cells. This chain uses TRBV30 with TRBJ1-1; D remains unclear. The receptor was isolated from a human donor in good health. Some libraries in this study had Jurkat cell RNA spiked in. This chain's CDR3 is CAWSVSGEAFF. DNA of the CDR3: TGTGCCTGGAGTGTTTCGGGTGAAGCTTTCTTT.